This T cell receptor beta chain was sequenced during a study of blood T cell repertoires in COVID-19. The wider study: Sample material is recorded as cDNA or gDNA derived from T cells, B-cell-depleted T cells, or PBMCs.

In the authors' methods: Estimation of nucleated cell counts was performed using reference gene primer amplification. Profiling relied on immunoSEQ multiplex PCR, and the TCRdb table lists in-frame clones only, not all of them. Clonal size and the V and J genes are those of that table, whereas D and trimming came from the DNA. The sample includes about 390,000 clones, around 87% of them seen just once. The CDR3 has 11 amino acids. Between the trimmed V and J ends, which lost 4 bases and 3 bases, there was a span of 3 bases. The germline gives CDR1 SQVTM, CDR2 ANQGSEA. During active infection, Seattle patients enrolled and were then monitored through disease.

The sequenced sample was peripheral blood. V and J are TRBV29-1 and TRBJ1-4, with unresolved D. This sequence originates from an older woman with COVID-19, enrolled during active disease. Written as DNA, the CDR3 is TGCAGCGTTGTCTCTAATGAAAAACTGTTTTTT. This codes for CSVVSNEKLFF.